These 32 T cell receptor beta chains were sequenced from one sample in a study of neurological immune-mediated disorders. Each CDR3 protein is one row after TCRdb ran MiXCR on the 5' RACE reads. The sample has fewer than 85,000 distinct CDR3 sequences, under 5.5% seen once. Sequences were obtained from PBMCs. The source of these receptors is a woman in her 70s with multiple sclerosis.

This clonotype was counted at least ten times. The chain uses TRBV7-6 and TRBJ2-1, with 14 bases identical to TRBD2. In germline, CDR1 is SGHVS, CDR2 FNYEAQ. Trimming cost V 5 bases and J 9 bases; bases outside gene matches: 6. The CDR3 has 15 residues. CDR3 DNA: TGTGCCAGCAGCCCGGGACTAGCGGGAGTTAGTGAGCAGTTCTTC. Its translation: CASSPGLAGVSEQFF.

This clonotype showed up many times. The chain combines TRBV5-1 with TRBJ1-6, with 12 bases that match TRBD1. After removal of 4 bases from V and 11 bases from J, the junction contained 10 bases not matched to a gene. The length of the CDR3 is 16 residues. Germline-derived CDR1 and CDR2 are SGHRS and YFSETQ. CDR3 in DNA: TGCGCCAGCAGCAAGGGACAGGGGGCTCGCCCCCCACCCCTCCACTTT. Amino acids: CASSKGQGARPPPLHF.

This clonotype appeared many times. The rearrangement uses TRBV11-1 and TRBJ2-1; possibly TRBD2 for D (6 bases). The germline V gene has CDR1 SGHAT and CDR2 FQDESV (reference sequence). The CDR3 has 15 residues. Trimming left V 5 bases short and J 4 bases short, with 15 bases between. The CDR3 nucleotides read TGTGCCAGCAGCCCCCGAGGGACTGCTTACAATGAGCAGTTCTTC. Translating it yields CASSPRGTAYNEQFF. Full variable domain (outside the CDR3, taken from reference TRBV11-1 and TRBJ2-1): EAEVAQSPRYKITEKSQAVAFWCDPISGHATLYWYRQILGQGPELLVQFQDESVVDDSQLPKDRFSAERLKGVDSTLKIQPAELGDSAMYLCASSPRGTAYNEQFFGPGTRLTVL.

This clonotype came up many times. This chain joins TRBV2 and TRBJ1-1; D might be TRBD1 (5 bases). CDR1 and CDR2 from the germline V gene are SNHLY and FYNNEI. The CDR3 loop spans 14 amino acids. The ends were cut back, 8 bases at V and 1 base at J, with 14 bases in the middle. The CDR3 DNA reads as TGTGCCAGCTCCCCCTGGGGGAGGAACACTGAAGCTTTCTTT. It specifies CASSPWGRNTEAFF.

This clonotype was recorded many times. In DNA form, the CDR3 reads TGTGCCAGCAGTTCCTACCTGACTAGCACAGATACGCAGTATTTT. This codes for CASSSYLTSTDTQYF. V is TRBV27 and J is TRBJ2-3; D call uncertain. The CDR3 runs 15 residues. V was cut by 4 bases and J by 0 bases, with 11 bases left in between. Germline CDR1 reads MNHEY; CDR2 reads SMNVEV (reference sequence).

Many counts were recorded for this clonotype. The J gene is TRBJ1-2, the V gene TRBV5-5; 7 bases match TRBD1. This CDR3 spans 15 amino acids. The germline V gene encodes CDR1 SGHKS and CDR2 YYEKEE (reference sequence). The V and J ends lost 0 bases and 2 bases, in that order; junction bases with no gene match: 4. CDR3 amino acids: CASSLESQGNYGYTF. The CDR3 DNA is TGTGCCAGCAGCTTGGAATCACAGGGGAACTATGGCTACACCTTC.

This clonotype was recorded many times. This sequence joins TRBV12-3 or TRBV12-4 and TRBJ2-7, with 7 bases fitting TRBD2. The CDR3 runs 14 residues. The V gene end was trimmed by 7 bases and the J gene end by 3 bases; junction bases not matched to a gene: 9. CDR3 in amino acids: CASKPTSSYYEQYF. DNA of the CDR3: TGTGCCAGCAAACCGACTAGCTCATACTACGAGCAGTACTTC.

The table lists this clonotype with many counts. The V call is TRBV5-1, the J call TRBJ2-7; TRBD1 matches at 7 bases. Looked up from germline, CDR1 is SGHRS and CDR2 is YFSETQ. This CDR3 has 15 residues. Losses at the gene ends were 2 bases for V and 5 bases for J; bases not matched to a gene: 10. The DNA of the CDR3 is TGCGCCAGCAGCTTCGAGAAACAGGGGATCCACGAGCAGTACTTC. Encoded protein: CASSFEKQGIHEQYF. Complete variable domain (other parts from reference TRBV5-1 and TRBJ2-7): KAGVTQTPRYLIKTRGQQVTLSCSPISGHRSVSWYQQTPGQGLQFLFEYFSETQRNKGNFPGRFSGRQFSNSRSEMNVSTLELGDSALYLCASSFEKQGIHEQYFGPGTRLTVT.

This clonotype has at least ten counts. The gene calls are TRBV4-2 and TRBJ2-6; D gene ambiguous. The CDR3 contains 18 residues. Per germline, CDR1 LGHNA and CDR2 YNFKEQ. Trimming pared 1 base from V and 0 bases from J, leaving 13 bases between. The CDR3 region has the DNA TGTGCCAGCAGCCAAGTTGCAGGTTCAAACTCTGGGGCCAACGTCCTGACTTTC. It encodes CASSQVAGSNSGANVLTF.

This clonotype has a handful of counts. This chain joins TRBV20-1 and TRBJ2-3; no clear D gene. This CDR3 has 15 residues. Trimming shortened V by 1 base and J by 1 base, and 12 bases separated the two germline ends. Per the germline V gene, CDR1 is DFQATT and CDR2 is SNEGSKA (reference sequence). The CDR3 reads CSARGGWVGTDTQYF. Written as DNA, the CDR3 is TGCAGTGCTAGAGGAGGTTGGGTTGGCACAGATACGCAGTATTTT.

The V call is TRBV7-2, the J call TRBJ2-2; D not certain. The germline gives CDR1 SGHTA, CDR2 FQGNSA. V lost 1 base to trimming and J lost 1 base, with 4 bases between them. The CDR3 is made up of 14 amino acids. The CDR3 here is CASSLGVNTGELFF. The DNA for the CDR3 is TGTGCCAGCAGCTTAGGGGTGAACACCGGGGAGCTGTTTTTT.

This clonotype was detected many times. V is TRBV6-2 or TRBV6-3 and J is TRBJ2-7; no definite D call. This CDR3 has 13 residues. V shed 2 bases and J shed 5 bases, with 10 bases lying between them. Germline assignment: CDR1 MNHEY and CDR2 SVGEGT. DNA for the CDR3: TGTGCCAGCAGTTACCCCCCTGCGGACGAGCAGTACTTC. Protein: CASSYPPADEQYF.

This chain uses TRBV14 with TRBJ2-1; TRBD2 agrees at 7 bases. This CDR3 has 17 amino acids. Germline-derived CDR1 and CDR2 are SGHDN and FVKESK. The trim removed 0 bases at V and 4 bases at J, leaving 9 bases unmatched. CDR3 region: CASSQEGLAGHYNEQFF. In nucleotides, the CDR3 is TGTGCCAGCAGCCAAGAGGGATTAGCGGGCCATTACAATGAGCAGTTCTTC.

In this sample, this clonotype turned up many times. CDR3 region: CASSPATSTNNEQFF. CDR3 in DNA: TGTGCCAGCAGCCCAGCGACTAGCACAAACAATGAGCAGTTCTTC. This chain joins TRBV11-1 and TRBJ2-1, with TRBD2 identical over 7 bases. The CDR3 length is 15 residues. V lost 5 bases, J lost 5 bases, and 9 bases stayed unmatched. The germline V gene has CDR1 SGHAT and CDR2 FQDESV (reference sequence).

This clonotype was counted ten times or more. The DNA of the CDR3 is TGTGCCAGCGGGGAGGAGATGATAAACACCATATATTTT. Amino acids: CASGEEMINTIYF. This chain joins TRBV5-5 and TRBJ1-3; D uncertain. Germline values: CDR1 SGHKS, CDR2 YYEKEE (reference sequence). The CDR3 is 13 amino acids. V was cut by 7 bases and J by 6 bases, with 14 bases left in between. Complete variable domain (other parts from reference TRBV5-5 and TRBJ1-3): DAGVTQSPTHLIKTRGQQVTLRCSPISGHKSVSWYQQVLGQGPQFIFQYYEKEERGRGNFPDRFSARQFPNYSSELNVNALLLGDSALYLCASGEEMINTIYFGEGSWLTVV.

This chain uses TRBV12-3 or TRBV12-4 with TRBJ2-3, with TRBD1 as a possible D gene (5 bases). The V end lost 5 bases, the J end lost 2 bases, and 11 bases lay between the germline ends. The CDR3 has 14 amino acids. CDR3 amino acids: CASSQRRDTDTQYF. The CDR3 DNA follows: TGTGCCAGCAGTCAGCGCAGGGACACAGATACGCAGTATTTT.

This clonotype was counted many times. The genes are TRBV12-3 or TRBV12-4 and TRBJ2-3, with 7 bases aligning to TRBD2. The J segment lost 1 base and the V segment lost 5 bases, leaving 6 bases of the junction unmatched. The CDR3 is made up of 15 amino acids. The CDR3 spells CASSGTIVGTDTQYF. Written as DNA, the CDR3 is TGTGCCAGCAGTGGGACTATTGTCGGCACAGATACGCAGTATTTT.

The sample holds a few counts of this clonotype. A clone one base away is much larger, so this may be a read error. Written as DNA, the CDR3 is TGCGCCACTTCTAACAGCGGGGGATCCTACGAGCAGTACTTC. It yields the protein CATSNSGGSYEQYF. The J gene is TRBJ2-7, the V gene TRBV4-1; 8 bases map to TRBD2. This CDR3 contains 14 residues. V was clipped by 10 bases and J by 1 base; unmatched bases: 9. Germline V gene lookup returns CDR1 MGHRA and CDR2 YSYEKL.

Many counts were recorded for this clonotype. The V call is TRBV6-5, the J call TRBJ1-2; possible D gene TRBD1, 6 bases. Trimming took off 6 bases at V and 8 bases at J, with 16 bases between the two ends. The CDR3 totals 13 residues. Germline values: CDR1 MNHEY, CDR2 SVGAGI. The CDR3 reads CASSPGHQSGYTF. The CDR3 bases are TGTGCCAGCAGCCCGGGACACCAGTCGGGCTACACCTTC.

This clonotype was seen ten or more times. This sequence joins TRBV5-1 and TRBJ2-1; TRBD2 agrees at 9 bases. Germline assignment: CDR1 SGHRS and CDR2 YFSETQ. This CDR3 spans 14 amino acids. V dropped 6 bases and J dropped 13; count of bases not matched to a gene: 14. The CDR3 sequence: CASNELAGPVNQFF. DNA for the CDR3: TGCGCCAGCAACGAGCTAGCGGGGCCGGTTAATCAGTTCTTC.

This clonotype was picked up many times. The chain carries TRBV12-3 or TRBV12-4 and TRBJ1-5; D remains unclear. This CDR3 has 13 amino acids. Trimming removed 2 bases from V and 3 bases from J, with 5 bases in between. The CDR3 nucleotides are TGTGCCAGCAGTTTATCCCACAATCAGCCCCAGCATTTT. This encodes CASSLSHNQPQHF.

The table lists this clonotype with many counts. CDR3 loop: CASSYTGTSGSTDTQYF. CDR3 DNA sequence: TGTGCCAGCAGTTATACAGGGACTAGCGGGAGCACAGATACGCAGTATTTT. This rearrangement joins TRBV6-5 to TRBJ2-3, with TRBD2 matching over 12 bases. Germline V gene sequence: CDR1 MNHEY, CDR2 SVGAGI. V trimming: 3 bases; J trimming: 0 bases; junction bases outside the gene matches: 4. This CDR3 is built from 17 residues.

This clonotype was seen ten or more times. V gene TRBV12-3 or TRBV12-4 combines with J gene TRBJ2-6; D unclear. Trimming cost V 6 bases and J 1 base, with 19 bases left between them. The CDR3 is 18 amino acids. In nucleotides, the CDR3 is TGTGCCAGCAGCCTGCCGCGCCCTATGGGGTCTGGGGCCAACGTCCTGACTTTC. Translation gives CASSLPRPMGSGANVLTF.

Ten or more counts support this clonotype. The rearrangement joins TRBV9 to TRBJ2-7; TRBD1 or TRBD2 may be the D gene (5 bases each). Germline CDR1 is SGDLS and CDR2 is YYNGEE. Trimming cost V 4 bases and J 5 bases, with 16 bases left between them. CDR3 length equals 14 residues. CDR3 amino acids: CASSPRGSINEQYF. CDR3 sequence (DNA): TGTGCCAGCAGCCCCCGGGGCAGCATCAACGAGCAGTACTTC. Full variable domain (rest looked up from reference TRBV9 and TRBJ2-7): DSGVTQTPKHLITATGQRVTLRCSPRSGDLSVYWYQQSLDQGLQFLIQYYNGEERAKGNILERFSAQQFPDLHSELNLSSLELGDSALYFCASSPRGSINEQYFGPGTRLTVT.

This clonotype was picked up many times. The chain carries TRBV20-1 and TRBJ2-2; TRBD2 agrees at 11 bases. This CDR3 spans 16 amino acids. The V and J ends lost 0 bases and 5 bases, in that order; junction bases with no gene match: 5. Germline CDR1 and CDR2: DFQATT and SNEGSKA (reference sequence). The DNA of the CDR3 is TGCAGTGCTAGAGATAGCGGGAGGGCTCGGACCGGGGAGCTGTTTTTT. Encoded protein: CSARDSGRARTGELFF.

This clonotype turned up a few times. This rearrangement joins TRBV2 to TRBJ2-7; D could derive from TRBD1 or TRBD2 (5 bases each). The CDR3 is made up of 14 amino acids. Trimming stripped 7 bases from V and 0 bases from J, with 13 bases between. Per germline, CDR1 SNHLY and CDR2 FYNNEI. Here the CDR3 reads CASMAGTASYEQYF. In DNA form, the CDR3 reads TGTGCCAGCATGGCCGGGACGGCCTCCTACGAGCAGTACTTC. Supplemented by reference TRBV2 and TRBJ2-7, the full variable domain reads EPEVTQTPSHQVTQMGQEVILRCVPISNHLYFYWYRQILGQKVEFLVSFYNNEISEKSEIFDDQFSVERPDGSNFTLKIRSTKLEDSAMYFCASMAGTASYEQYFGPGTRLTVT.

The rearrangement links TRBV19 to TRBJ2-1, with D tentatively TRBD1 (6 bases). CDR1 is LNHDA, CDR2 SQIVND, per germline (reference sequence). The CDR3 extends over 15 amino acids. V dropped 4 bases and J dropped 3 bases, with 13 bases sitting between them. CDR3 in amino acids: CASSTPDSFYNEQFF. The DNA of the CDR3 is TGTGCCAGTAGTACCCCGGACAGTTTCTACAATGAGCAGTTCTTC.

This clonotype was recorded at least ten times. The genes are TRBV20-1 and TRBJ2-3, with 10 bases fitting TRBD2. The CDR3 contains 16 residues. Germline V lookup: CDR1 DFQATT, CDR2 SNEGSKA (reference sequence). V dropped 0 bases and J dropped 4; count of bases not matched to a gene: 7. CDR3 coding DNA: TGCAGTGCTAGAGATTCGCTAGCGGGAGTACCAGATACGCAGTATTTT. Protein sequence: CSARDSLAGVPDTQYF.

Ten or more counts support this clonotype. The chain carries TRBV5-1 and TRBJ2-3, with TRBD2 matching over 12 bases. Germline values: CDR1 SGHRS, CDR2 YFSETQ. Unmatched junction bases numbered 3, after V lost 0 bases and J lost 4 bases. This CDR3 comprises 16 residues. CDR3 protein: CASSLGTSGISDTQYF. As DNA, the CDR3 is TGCGCCAGCAGCTTGGGGACTAGCGGGATTTCAGATACGCAGTATTTT.

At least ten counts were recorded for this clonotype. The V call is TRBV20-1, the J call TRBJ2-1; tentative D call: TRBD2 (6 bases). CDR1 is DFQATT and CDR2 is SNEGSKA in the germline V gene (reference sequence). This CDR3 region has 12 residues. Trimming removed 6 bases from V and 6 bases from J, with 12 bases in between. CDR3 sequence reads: CSASGGFNEQFF. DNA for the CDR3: TGCAGTGCCAGTGGGGGGTTCAATGAGCAGTTCTTC.

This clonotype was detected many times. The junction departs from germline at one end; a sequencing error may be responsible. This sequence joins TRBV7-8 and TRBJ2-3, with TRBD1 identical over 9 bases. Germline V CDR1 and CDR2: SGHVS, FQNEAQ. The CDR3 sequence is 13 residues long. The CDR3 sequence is CASKHRGPDAQYF. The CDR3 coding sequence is TGTGCCAGCAAACACAGGGGGCCAGATGCGCAGTATTTT.

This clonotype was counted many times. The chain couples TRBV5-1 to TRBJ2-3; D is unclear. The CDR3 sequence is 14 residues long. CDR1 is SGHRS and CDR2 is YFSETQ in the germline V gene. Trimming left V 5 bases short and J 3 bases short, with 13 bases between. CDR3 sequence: CASSGGRETDTQYF. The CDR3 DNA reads TGCGCCAGCAGTGGTGGGCGAGAAACAGATACGCAGTATTTT.